This T cell receptor beta chain was documented in a study of human T cells and chemical hapten exposure. V was clipped by 4 bases and J by 7 bases, with 13 bases between them. Per the germline V gene, CDR1 is DFQATT and CDR2 is SNEGSKA (reference sequence). This CDR3 is 12 amino acids long. TCRdb re-analysed the RACE reads in MiXCR, keeping a single row per CDR3 protein. The profile shows about 160,000 distinct CDR3 sequences, roughly a quarter of them singletons. Time point: patch test 3, about 24 weeks after DPC sensitization. Documented treatment: therapeutic diphenylcyclopropenone sensitization with weekly scalp DPC. The authors' total RNA extraction used unfractionated whole blood.

This TCR was sampled from a woman aged 18 to 35 with alopecia areata. Some clones in this sample may be carry-over from other donors' samples. The chain couples TRBV20-1 to TRBJ1-1, with D tentatively TRBD1 (6 bases). This specimen consisted of whole blood, obtained in connection with sensitization to the hapten diphenylcyclopropenone (DPC). CDR3 bases: TGCAGTGCTATGCCAGGGGTCGGTGAAGCTTTCTTT. Translation: CSAMPGVGEAFF.